This T cell receptor (beta chain) comes out of a study of T cell responses to AZD1222 COVID-19 vaccine (dated by TCRdb to the early 2020s). Context from the whole study: TCR sequencing was performed for roughly 250 trial participants, of whom about 210 were given two doses of AZD1222 and some 26 were given two doses of MenACWY control vaccine. Enrollment into the trials was organized by age into subgroups of 18-55, 56-69 and 70-plus years, and those subgroups contained roughly 150, 30 and 60 TCR-sequenced participants, respectively. The paper's findings and limits, for the study overall: The whole spike protein was spanned by vaccine-associated CD4 TCRs, and dominant responses were seen in regions 160-218 and 743-854. Most participants were white British and females outnumbered males, and the authors suggested that clonal diversity may have been underestimated. Epitopes outside the regions mutated in the B.1.351 and B.1.1.7 variants were reportedly recognized by nearly half of the unique spike-specific TCRs. Conclusions about previously exposed vaccinees were limited because only a handful of AZD1222 recipients were SARS-CoV-2 seropositive at baseline. Because no samples from the day 14 peak response were available, repertoires could be characterized only after the peak T cell response. After two AZD1222 doses, both the breadth and the depth of spike-specific TCRs were significantly higher than at day 0 and than in MenACWY recipients. In the small 56-69-year group, the increase in depth fell short of significance, most likely because of low power.

The CDR3 regions of human TCRbeta chains were subjected to immunosequencing. The study's own analysis went as follows. TCRs in the repertoires were compared against a reference library of SARS-CoV-2-specific TCRs that had been generated with the MIRA antigen-specificity platform. Breadth meant the fraction of unique TCRs that were SARS-CoV-2-associated, whereas depth meant the fraction of total T cells that were SARS-CoV-2-associated. Each spike-specific TCR was assigned to its reactive spike region and to a CD4 or CD8 class using the MIRA data. Log10-transformed breadth and depth values were compared by one-way ANOVA with Sidak's multiple comparisons tests. TCRdb re-hosts the immuneACCESS table, in-frame sequences only. Its copies lack some clones; in the studies checked, an unresolved V gene accounts for under half of them, and the cause for the rest is not known. V and J calls and clone size are those listed in that table; D and trimming were worked out from the DNA. Counted in this sample were over 120,000 clones; about 86% of them appeared once. The leading ten clones occupy 5.1% of the sample.

In the paper's terms, the time point label means: about 28 days (+/-7) after the second vaccine dose. Because spike-specific TCR depth and breadth did not differ between the two schedules, AZD1222 recipients who got a second dose at roughly 4 weeks were pooled with those who got a second dose at roughly 12 weeks. Vaccinee samples were obtained from the UK trials COV001 and COV002, which included a single-blind randomized controlled phase 2/3 trial of AZD1222 (ChAdOx1 nCoV-19) in healthy adults. For TCRbeta chain sequencing, PBMC samples were collected from trial participants at day 0 and at day 28 after the second dose. Comment on this clone: Its antigen specificity is not known. Per-base quality was not reported, and no clone a single base away is much larger than it.

Source: peripheral blood, taken 28 days after the second AZD1222 dose. This sequence originates from an adult who received the AZD1222 COVID-19 vaccine.

The CDR3 region has the sequence CASRAGVATQHF. The DNA is as follows: TGTGCCAGCAGGGCTGGAGTGGCCACCCAGCATTTT. The chain couples TRBV12-3 or TRBV12-4 to TRBJ1-5; the D gene lacks a confident call. The CDR3 runs 12 residues from the cysteine to the phenylalanine. This entry keeps only the CDR3 DNA: 36 bases, framed from base 1. Trimming at the junction amounts to 6 bases on V and 11 bases on J, and the germline ends lie 14 bases apart.